A selection of T cell receptor beta chains follows, all from one sample in a study of blood T cell repertoires in COVID-19. Sequencing was performed with immunoSEQ multiplex PCR; in TCRdb, only in-frame clones are kept and a portion is missing. Here the sample spans about 290,000 clones, approximately 80% being singletons. Material: peripheral blood. The receptors shown here come from a woman in her fifties or sixties with active or convalescent COVID-19. Both conserved end residues are part of each CDR3. A D gene is named only where the DNA matches it firmly. Where a row states a size, it is once, few, many or the class of an expanded clone; other rows omit it.

v_call	d_call	cdr3_length	j_call	clone_size	cdr3_aa	cdr3_nt
TRBV27	-	16	TRBJ2-1	-	CASSLLGGGINNEQFF	TGTGCCAGCAGTTTATTAGGGGGGGGGATTAACAATGAGCAGTTCTTC
TRBV27	TRBD1	15	TRBJ1-5	-	CASSQDRARNQPQHF	TGTGCCAGCAGCCAGGACAGGGCACGCAATCAGCCCCAGCATTTT
TRBV5-4	-	16	TRBJ2-7	once	CASSPQTGTLSYEQYF	TGTGCCAGCAGCCCCCAGACCGGGACACTCTCCTACGAGCAGTACTTC
TRBV2	-	12	TRBJ1-2	-	CASNRDIDGYTF	TGTGCCAGCAACCGAGACATTGATGGCTACACCTTC
TRBV19	-	13	TRBJ1-1	-	CASSAQVGAEAFF	TGTGCCAGTAGTGCACAGGTGGGCGCTGAAGCTTTCTTT
TRBV5-8	-	17	TRBJ1-1	-	CASSFLTGGPMNTEAFF	TGTGCCAGCAGCTTTTTGACCGGGGGGCCCATGAACACTGAAGCTTTCTTT
TRBV7-9	TRBD1	13	TRBJ1-2	once	CASSHTGGGGYTF	TGTGCCAGCAGCCACACAGGGGGTGGTGGCTACACCTTC
TRBV28	-	15	TRBJ1-2	-	CASSLSLGGSGGYTF	TGTGCCAGCAGTTTATCCCTCGGGGGATCCGGTGGCTACACCTTC
TRBV28	-	16	TRBJ1-1	-	CASSFIRGTGNTEAFF	TGTGCCAGCAGTTTTATAAGGGGTACAGGGAACACTGAAGCTTTCTTT
TRBV5-1	TRBD2	14	TRBJ2-1	-	CASSHGTSGNEQFF	TGCGCCAGCAGCCACGGGACTAGCGGGAATGAGCAGTTCTTC
TRBV5-6	TRBD1	14	TRBJ2-7	-	CASSFGTVAYEQYF	TGTGCCAGCAGCTTCGGGACAGTCGCCTACGAGCAGTACTTC
TRBV6-5	TRBD2	14	TRBJ2-1	-	CASSPKTSGNEQFF	TGTGCCAGCAGTCCCAAGACTAGCGGCAATGAGCAGTTCTTC
TRBV4-2	TRBD2	15	TRBJ2-7	-	CASSKTSGADGEQYF	TGTGCCAGCAGCAAGACTAGCGGGGCTGATGGAGAGCAGTACTTC
TRBV6-5	-	13	TRBJ2-5	-	CASRRSGDETQYF	TGTGCCAGCCGTAGATCCGGGGATGAGACCCAGTACTTC
TRBV28	-	13	TRBJ2-5	-	CASRPTAIETQYF	TGTGCCAGCAGACCGACAGCGATAGAGACCCAGTACTTC
TRBV18	TRBD2	15	TRBJ2-1	-	CASSARLALENEQFF	TGTGCCAGCTCCGCCAGACTAGCGTTAGAGAATGAGCAGTTCTTC
TRBV5-1	TRBD1	13	TRBJ1-2	-	CASSLQGAHGYTF	TGCGCCAGCAGCTTACAGGGGGCGCATGGCTACACCTTC